This TCR beta chain was found in a study of blood T cell repertoires in COVID-19. Whole-study context: The samples span acute and convalescent COVID-19 from the United States, Italy and Spain. T cells, B-cell-depleted T cells, or PBMCs provided the cDNA or gDNA that served as material.

Method: immunoSEQ multiplex PCR; TCRdb's copy keeps in-frame clones and lacks some. The table records about 200,000 clones, about four fifths of them present only once. From germline, CDR1 is MNHEY and CDR2 SMNVEV (reference sequence). V was clipped by 4 bases and J by 0 bases; unmatched bases: 5. This CDR3 comprises 16 residues. The sample was peripheral blood. This TCR derives from a woman aged 50 to 60 with acute or convalescent COVID-19. J is TRBJ1-5 and V is TRBV27; 8 bases are a match to TRBD1. The CDR3 bases are TGTGCCAGCAGTTCCACAGGGGGTGATAGCAATCAGCCCCAGCATTTT. Amino acid sequence: CASSSTGGDSNQPQHF.